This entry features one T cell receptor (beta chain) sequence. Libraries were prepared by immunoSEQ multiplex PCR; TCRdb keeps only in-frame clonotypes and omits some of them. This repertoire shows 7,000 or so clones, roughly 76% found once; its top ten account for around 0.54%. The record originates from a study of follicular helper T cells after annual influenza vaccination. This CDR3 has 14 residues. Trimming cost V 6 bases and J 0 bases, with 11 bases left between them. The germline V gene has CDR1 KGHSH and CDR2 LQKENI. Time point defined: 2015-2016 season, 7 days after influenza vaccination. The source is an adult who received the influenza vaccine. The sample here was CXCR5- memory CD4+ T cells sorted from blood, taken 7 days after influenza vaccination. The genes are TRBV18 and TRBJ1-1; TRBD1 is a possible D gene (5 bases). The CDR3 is CASSQEGMNTEAFF. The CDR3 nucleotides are TGTGCCAGCTCCCAAGAGGGGATGAACACTGAAGCTTTCTTT.